This T cell receptor beta chain was captured by sequencing in a study of beta chain features in type 1 diabetes. On the study more broadly: Sorted cells numbering approximately 110,000,000 were examined across all samples. Study-wide results and limits: TCRB CDR3s were moderately but significantly shorter in Type 1 diabetes patients in all four CD4+ subsets. Insertion counts at VDJ junctions were lower in type 1 diabetes patients, who also showed more deletions there. Healthy donors had naive, central memory and Treg TCRB repertoires that appeared less similar than those seen among patients.

The length of the CDR3 is 13 residues. The germline gives CDR1 SGHAT, CDR2 FQNNGV. Trimming took off 2 bases at V and 0 bases at J, with 4 bases between the two ends. TCRB transcripts that were expressed got sequenced, as all of the isolated RNA had been reverse transcribed. Sequencing was performed with immunoSEQ multiplex PCR; in TCRdb, only in-frame clones are kept and a portion is missing. The table lists 500,000 to 800,000 clones, about an eighth of them singletons. This clone was detected a few times. Antigen specificity is unknown. The sequencing input was naive CD4+ T cells from blood. The source is a man aged 30 to 45 with type 1 diabetes. The chain has TRBV11-2 and TRBJ2-5; D not resolved. CDR3 region: CASSLSYQETQYF. Written as DNA, the CDR3 is TGTGCCAGCAGCTTATCTTACCAAGAGACCCAGTACTTC.